This T cell receptor (beta chain) was observed in a study of T cells in Graves' hyperthyroidism and ophthalmopathy. Source material for PBMCs was more than 7.5 ml fresh peripheral blood. This clonotype has a handful of counts. What it binds is unknown. The investigators amplified TCR beta CDR3 regions from RNA transcripts. An initial round of RT-PCR targeting the TCR CDR3 relied on the HTBI primer set. TCRdb re-called the multiplex PCR reads with MiXCR, one entry per CDR3 protein. The sample has 250,000 to 300,000 distinct CDR3 sequences; approximately 19% are singletons. Study observations and caveats: Most clonotypes expanded in the thyroid (above 0.001) were also present in blood. Median prediction lead before ophthalmopathy onset was around 6.9 months with the model.

CDR1 SGHTA and CDR2 FQGTGA come from the germline V gene. The CDR3 loop spans 14 amino acids. Trimming removed 5 bases from V and 5 bases from J; junction bases left unmatched: 5. Sequencing input: blood. The J gene is TRBJ2-3, the V gene TRBV7-3; TRBD1 matches at 9 bases. The receptor's source is a man aged 50 to 60 with Graves' ophthalmopathy. The chain's CDR3 is CASSAGQGLDTQYF. The CDR3 DNA is TGTGCCAGCAGCGCGGGACAGGGATTAGATACGCAGTATTTT.